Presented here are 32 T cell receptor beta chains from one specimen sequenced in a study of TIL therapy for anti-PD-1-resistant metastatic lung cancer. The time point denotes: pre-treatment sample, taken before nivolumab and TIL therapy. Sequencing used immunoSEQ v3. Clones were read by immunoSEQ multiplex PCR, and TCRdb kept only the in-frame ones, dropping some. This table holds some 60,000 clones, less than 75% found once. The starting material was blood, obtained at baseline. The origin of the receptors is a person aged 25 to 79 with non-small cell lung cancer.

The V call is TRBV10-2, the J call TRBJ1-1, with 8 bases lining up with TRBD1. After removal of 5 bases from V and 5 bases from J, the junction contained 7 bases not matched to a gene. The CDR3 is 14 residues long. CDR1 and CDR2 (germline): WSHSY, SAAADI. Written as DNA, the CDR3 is TGCGCCAGCAGTTCAGGGGGCGGGAGGACTGAAGCTTTCTTT. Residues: CASSSGGGRTEAFF.

CDR3 loop: CASSFLAGRETQYF. The DNA of the CDR3 is TGTGCCAGCAGCTTCTTAGCGGGAAGGGAGACCCAGTACTTC. This rearrangement joins TRBV13 to TRBJ2-5; TRBD2 matches at 8 bases. The germline gives CDR1 PRHDT, CDR2 FYEKMQ (reference sequence). V was pared by 3 bases and J by 5 bases, with 5 bases of the junction left unmatched. The CDR3 is 14 residues long.

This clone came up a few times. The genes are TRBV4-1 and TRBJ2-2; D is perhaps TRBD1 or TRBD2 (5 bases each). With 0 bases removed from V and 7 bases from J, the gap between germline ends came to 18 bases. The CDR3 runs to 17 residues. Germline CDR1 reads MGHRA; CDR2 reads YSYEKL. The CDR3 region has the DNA TGCGCCAGCAGCCAAGATGGACCGGGGCAAGGGGACGGGGAGCTGTTTTTT. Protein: CASSQDGPGQGDGELFF.

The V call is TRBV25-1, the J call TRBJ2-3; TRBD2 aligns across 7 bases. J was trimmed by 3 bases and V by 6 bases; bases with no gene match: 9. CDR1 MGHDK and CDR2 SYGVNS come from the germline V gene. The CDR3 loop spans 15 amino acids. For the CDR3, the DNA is TGTGCCAGCAGCGCTTCCGGGACTATTACAGATACGCAGTATTTT. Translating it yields CASSASGTITDTQYF.

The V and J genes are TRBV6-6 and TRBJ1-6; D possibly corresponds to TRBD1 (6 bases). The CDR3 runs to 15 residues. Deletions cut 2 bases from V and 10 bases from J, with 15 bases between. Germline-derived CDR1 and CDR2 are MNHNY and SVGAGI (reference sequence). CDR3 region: CASSYRTSTGSPLHF. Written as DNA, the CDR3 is TGTGCCAGCAGTTACCGGACTTCCACAGGGTCACCCCTCCACTTT.

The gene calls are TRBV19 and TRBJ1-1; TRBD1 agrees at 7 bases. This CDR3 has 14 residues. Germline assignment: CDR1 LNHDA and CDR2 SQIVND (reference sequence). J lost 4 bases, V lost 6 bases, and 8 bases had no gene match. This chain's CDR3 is CASRRESGGTEAFF. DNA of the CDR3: TGTGCCAGTAGAAGAGAATCAGGGGGCACTGAAGCTTTCTTT. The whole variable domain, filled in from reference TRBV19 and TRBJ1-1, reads DGGITQSPKYLFRKEGQNVTLSCEQNLNHDAMYWYRQDPGQGLRLIYYSQIVNDFQKGDIAEGYSVSREKKESFPLTVTSAQKNPTAFYLCASRRESGGTEAFFGQGTRLTVV.

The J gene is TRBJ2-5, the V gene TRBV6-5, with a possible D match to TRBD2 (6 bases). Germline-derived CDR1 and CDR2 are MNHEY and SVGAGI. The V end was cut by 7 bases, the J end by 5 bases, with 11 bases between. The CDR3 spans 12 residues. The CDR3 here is CASISGGETQYF. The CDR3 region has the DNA TGTGCCAGCATATCCGGAGGGGAGACCCAGTACTTC.

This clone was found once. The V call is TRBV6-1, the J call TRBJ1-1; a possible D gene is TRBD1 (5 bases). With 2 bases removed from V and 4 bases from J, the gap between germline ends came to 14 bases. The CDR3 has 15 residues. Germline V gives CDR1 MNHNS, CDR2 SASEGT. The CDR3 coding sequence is TGTGCCAGCAGTGAATCTCAGGGACGGATCACTGAAGCTTTCTTT. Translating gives CASSESQGRITEAFF.

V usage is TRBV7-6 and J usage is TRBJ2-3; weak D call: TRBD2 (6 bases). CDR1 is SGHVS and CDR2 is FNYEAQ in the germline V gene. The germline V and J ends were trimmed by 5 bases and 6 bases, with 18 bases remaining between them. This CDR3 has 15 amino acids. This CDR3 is CASSPAGLPWDTQYF. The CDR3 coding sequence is TGTGCCAGCAGCCCAGCGGGCCTACCATGGGATACGCAGTATTTT.

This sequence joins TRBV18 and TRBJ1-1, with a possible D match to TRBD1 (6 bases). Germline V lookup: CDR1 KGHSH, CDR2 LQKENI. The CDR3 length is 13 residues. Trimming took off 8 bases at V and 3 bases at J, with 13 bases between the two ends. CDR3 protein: CASAGAQDTEAFF. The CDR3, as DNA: TGTGCCAGCGCAGGGGCACAGGACACTGAAGCTTTCTTT.

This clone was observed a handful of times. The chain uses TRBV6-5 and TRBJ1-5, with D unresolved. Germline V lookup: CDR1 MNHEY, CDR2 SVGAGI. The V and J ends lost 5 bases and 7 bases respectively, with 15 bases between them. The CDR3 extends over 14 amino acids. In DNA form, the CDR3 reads TGTGCCAGCAGTGCCGCCGGCCTAGGACAGCCCCAGCATTTT. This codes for CASSAAGLGQPQHF.

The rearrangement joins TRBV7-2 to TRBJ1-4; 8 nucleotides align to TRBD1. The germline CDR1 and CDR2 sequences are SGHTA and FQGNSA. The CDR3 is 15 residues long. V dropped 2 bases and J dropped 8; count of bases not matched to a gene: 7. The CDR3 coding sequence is TGTGCCAGCAGCTTATTTGGACAGGGCGGAGAAAAACTGTTTTTT. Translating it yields CASSLFGQGGEKLFF. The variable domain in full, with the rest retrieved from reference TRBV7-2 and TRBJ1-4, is GAGVSQSPSNKVTEKGKDVELRCDPISGHTALYWYRQSLGQGLEFLIYFQGNSAPDKSGLPSDRFSAERTGGSVSTLTIQRTQQEDSAVYLCASSLFGQGGEKLFFGSGTQLSVL.

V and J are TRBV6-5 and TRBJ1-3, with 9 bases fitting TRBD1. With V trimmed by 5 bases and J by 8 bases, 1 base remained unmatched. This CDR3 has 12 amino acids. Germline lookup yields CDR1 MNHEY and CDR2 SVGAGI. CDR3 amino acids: CASSGTGYTIYF. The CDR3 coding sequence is TGTGCCAGCAGTGGGACAGGGTACACCATATATTTT.

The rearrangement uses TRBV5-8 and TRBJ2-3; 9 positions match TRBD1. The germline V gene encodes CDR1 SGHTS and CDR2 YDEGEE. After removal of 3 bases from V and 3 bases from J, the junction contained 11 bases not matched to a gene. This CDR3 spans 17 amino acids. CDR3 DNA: TGTGCCAGCAGCTCCGCTACTGGGACAGGGTATACAGATACGCAGTATTTT. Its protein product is CASSSATGTGYTDTQYF.

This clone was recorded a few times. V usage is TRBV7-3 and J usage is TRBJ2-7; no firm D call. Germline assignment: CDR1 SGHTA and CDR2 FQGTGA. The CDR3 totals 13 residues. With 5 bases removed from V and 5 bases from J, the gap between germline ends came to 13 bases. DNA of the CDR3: TGTGCCAGCAGCCTCCCCGGGCCAAACGAGCAGTACTTC. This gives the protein CASSLPGPNEQYF.

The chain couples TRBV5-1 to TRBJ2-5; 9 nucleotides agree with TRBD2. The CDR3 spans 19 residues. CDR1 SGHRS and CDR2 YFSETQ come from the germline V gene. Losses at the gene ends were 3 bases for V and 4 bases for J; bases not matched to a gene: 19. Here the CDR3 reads CASSSPSAGGVRGRETQYF. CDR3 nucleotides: TGCGCCAGCAGCTCGCCCTCGGCGGGAGGGGTCCGAGGTAGAGAGACCCAGTACTTC. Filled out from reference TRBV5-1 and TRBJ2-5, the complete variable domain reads KAGVTQTPRYLIKTRGQQVTLSCSPISGHRSVSWYQQTPGQGLQFLFEYFSETQRNKGNFPGRFSGRQFSNSRSEMNVSTLELGDSALYLCASSSPSAGGVRGRETQYFGPGTRLLVL.

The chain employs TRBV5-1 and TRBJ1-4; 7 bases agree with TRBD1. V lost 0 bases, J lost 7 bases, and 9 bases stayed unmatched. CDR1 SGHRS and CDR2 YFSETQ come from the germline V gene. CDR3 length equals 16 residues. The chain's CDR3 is CASSLEPGGGGEKLFF. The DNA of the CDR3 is TGCGCCAGCAGCTTGGAACCAGGGGGAGGGGGTGAAAAACTGTTTTTT.

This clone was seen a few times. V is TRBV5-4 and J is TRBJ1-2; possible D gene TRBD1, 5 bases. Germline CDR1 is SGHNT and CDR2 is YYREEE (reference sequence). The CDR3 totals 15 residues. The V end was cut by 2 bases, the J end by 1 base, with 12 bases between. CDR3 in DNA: TGTGCCAGCAGCTTAATCTCGACAGTTAACTATGGCTACACCTTC. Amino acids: CASSLISTVNYGYTF.

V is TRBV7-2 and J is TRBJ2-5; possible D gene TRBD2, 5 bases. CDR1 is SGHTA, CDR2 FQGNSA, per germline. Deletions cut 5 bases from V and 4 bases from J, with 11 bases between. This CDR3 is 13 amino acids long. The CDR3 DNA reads TGTGCCAGCAGCCCCGGGATTGGAGAGACCCAGTACTTC. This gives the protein CASSPGIGETQYF.

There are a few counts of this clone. Written as DNA, the CDR3 is TGTGCTAGTGGTTTCGAGGGTGGCAATCAGCCCCAGCATTTT. Its translation: CASGFEGGNQPQHF. The chain uses TRBV12-5 and TRBJ1-5; D gene unclear. Germline CDR1 LGHNT, CDR2 FRNRAP. V lost 3 bases to trimming and J lost 2 bases, with 8 bases between them. The CDR3 extends over 14 amino acids.

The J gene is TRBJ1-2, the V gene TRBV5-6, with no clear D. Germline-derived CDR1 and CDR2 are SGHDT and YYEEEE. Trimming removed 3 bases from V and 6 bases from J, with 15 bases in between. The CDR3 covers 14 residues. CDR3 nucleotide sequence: TGTGCCAGCAGCTCAGTGGACCGGAGGAATGGCTACACCTTC. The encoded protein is CASSSVDRRNGYTF.

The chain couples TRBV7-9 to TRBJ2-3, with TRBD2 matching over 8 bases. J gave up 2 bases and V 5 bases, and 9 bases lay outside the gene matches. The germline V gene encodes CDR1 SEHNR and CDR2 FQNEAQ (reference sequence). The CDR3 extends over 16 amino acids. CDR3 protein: CASSDSRGGFTDTQYF. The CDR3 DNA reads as TGTGCCAGCAGCGATTCCCGGGGGGGATTCACAGATACGCAGTATTTT. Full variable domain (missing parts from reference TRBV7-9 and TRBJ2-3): DTGVSQNPRHKITKRGQNVTFRCDPISEHNRLYWYRQTLGQGPEFLTYFQNEAQLEKSRLLSDRFSAERPKGSFSTLEIQRTEQGDSAMYLCASSDSRGGFTDTQYFGPGTRLTVL.

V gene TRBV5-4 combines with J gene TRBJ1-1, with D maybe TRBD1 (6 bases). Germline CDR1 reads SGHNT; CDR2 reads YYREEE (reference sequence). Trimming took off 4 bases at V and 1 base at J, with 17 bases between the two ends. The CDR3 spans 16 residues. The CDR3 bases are TGTGCCAGCAGCCGGTGGGCTGGACAGTGGAACACTGAAGCTTTCTTT. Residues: CASSRWAGQWNTEAFF.

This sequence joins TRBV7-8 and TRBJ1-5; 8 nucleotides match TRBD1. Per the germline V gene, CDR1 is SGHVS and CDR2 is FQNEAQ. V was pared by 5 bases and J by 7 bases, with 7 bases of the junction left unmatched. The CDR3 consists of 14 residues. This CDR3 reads CASSAGQGFQPQHF. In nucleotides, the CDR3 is TGTGCCAGCAGCGCCGGACAGGGCTTCCAGCCCCAGCATTTT.

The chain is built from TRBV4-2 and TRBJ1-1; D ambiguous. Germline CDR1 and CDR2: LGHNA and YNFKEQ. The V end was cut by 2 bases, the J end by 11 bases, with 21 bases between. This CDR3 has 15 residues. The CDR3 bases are TGTGCCAGCAGCCAACTTGAAATGCGGGATTTCGGGGCTTTCTTT. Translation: CASSQLEMRDFGAFF.

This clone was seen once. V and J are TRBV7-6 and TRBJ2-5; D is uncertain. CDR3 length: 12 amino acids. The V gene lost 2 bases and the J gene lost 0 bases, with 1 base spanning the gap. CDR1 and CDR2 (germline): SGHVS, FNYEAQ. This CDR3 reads CASSLNQETQYF. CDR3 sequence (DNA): TGTGCCAGCAGCTTAAACCAAGAGACCCAGTACTTC.

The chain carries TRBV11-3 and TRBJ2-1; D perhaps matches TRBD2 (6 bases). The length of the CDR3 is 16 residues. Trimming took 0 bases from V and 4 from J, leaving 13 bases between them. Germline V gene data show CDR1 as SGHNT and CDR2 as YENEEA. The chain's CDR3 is CASSLEGTSPYNEQFF. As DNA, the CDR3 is TGTGCCAGCAGCTTAGAGGGGACTTCACCTTACAATGAGCAGTTCTTC.

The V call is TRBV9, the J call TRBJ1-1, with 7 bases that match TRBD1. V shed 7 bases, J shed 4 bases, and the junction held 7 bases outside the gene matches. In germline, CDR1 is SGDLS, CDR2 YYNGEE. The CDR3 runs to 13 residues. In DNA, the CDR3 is TGTGCCAGCGCCAGGGGGGATGCCACTGAAGCTTTCTTT. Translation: CASARGDATEAFF.

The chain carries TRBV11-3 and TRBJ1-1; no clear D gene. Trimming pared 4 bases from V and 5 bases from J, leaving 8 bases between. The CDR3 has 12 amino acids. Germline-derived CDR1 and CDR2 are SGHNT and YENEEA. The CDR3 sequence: CASSSAGTEAFF. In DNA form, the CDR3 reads TGTGCCAGCAGCTCGGCGGGAACTGAAGCTTTCTTT.

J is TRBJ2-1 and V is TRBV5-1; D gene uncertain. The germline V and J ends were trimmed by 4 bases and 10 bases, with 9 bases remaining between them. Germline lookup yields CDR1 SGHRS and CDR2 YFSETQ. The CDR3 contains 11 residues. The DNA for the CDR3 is TGCGCCAGCAGCGACGTGACCGAGCAGTTCTTC. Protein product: CASSDVTEQFF.

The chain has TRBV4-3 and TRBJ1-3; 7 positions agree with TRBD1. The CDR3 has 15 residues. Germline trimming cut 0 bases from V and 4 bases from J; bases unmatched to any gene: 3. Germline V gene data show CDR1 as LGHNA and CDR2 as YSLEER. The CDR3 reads CASSQETGTGNTIYF. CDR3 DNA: TGCGCCAGCAGCCAAGAGACAGGGACAGGAAACACCATATATTTT.

CDR3 DNA: TGTGCCAGCAGATTTTCGGGGGGGCTGGAGACCCAGTACTTC. Encoded protein: CASRFSGGLETQYF. V and J are TRBV7-2 and TRBJ2-5; the match to TRBD2 covers 8 bases. The V segment lost 6 bases and the J segment 5 bases; nucleotides outside the gene matches: 8. The germline gives CDR1 SGHTA, CDR2 FQGNSA. The CDR3 has 14 residues.